These 10 T cell receptor beta chains share one sample of origin, sequenced in a study of shared clonotypes between healthy human individuals. Method: immunoSEQ multiplex PCR; TCRdb's copy keeps in-frame clones and lacks some. The data hold a few million clones, with roughly 92% observed a single time. Sequenced: naive CD4+ T cells from PBMCs. Regarding subset: CD45RA+ positively selected. These receptors all stem from a man in his late teens or twenties in good health. Some clones in this sample may be carry-over from other donors' samples.

This sequence joins TRBV19 and TRBJ2-7, with TRBD2 matching 8 bases. J was trimmed by 1 base and V by 11 bases; bases with no gene match: 4. CDR1 and CDR2 (germline): LNHDA, SQIVND (reference sequence). CDR3 length: 12 residues. For the CDR3, the DNA is TGTGCCTTAGCGGGATCTTCCTACGAGCAGTACTTC. Its protein is CALAGSSYEQYF.

Only one count was recorded for this clone. The CDR3 coding sequence is TGTGCCTGGAGTGTACCCGGGAGACCCTACGAGCAGTACTTC. Protein: CAWSVPGRPYEQYF. The rearrangement links TRBV30 to TRBJ2-5; D is perhaps TRBD2 (6 bases). The assigned J gene may be wrong: the sequence end matches TRBJ2-7 better. Germline lookup yields CDR1 GTSNPN and CDR2 SVGIG (reference sequence). The CDR3 runs to 14 residues.

The rearrangement links TRBV29-1 to TRBJ1-3; TRBD1 is a possible D gene (5 bases). The CDR3 is made up of 15 amino acids. Germline CDR1 is SQVTM and CDR2 is ANQGSEA. The V end lost 0 bases, the J end lost 2 bases, and 11 bases lay between the germline ends. The CDR3 DNA follows: TGCAGCGTTGAAGACGGGAGAGGGGCTGGAAACACCATATATTTT. This gives the protein CSVEDGRGAGNTIYF.

J is TRBJ2-3 and V is TRBV25-1, with D unclear. CDR1 is MGHDK and CDR2 is SYGVNS in the germline V gene. The germline V and J ends were trimmed by 5 bases and 3 bases, with 12 bases remaining between them. The CDR3 runs 14 residues. The CDR3 DNA follows: TGTGCCAGCAGTCTCCCAAAGCTTACAGATACGCAGTATTTT. Protein sequence: CASSLPKLTDTQYF.

The genes are TRBV2 and TRBJ2-7; no clear D gene. The CDR3 contains 11 residues. Trimming pared 3 bases from V and 8 bases from J, leaving 8 bases between. Germline V gene sequence: CDR1 SNHLY, CDR2 FYNNEI. The CDR3 bases are TGTGCCAGCAGTGATTTTGTCCAGCAGTACTTC. The encoded protein is CASSDFVQQYF.

The chain joins TRBV27 to TRBJ1-2, with D maybe TRBD1 (6 bases). The germline V gene encodes CDR1 MNHEY and CDR2 SMNVEV (reference sequence). The CDR3 runs to 14 residues. The V gene lost 5 bases and the J gene lost 5 bases, with 15 bases spanning the gap. The CDR3 DNA sequence: TGTGCCAGCAGTCCGGGACACCGAGGATATGGCTACACCTTC. Residues: CASSPGHRGYGYTF.

The V and J genes are TRBV28 and TRBJ2-7, with 10 bases lining up with TRBD1. CDR1 is MDHEN and CDR2 is SYDVKM in the germline V gene. Unmatched junction bases numbered 8, after V lost 2 bases and J lost 7 bases. The CDR3 has 15 amino acids. The CDR3 reads CASSLVHGTGEEQYF. The CDR3 DNA sequence: TGTGCCAGCAGTTTAGTCCATGGGACAGGGGAGGAGCAGTACTTC.

A word on this clone: Other DNA sequences in this specimen translate into the identical CDR3. The CDR3: CASSQGGGSYEQYF. CDR3 nucleotides: TGTGCCAGCAGCCAGGGAGGGGGTTCATACGAGCAGTACTTC. The chain is built from TRBV14 and TRBJ2-7; D might be TRBD2 (7 bases). This CDR3 contains 14 residues. Germline V gene data show CDR1 as SGHDN and CDR2 as FVKESK. The ends were cut back, 3 bases at V and 4 bases at J, with 13 bases in the middle.

To note about this clone: Relative to the germline gene, one junction end is altered; a read error may explain this. The J gene is TRBJ1-4, the V gene TRBV5-4; TRBD1 might be the D (6 bases). There are 15 residues in the CDR3. CDR1 and CDR2 from the germline V gene are SGHNT and YYREEE (reference sequence). This CDR3 is CASSQGQWDNEKLFF. The CDR3 DNA reads TGCGCCAGCAGCCAAGGACAGTGGGATAATGAAAAACTGTTTTTT.

The genes are TRBV28 and TRBJ2-5; no definite D call. The V end was cut by 4 bases, the J end by 7 bases, with 10 bases between. CDR3 length: 12 residues. The germline V gene has CDR1 MDHEN and CDR2 SYDVKM. CDR3 coding DNA: TGTGCCAGCAGTTCCCCATCAAGGACCCAGTACTTC. This codes for CASSSPSRTQYF.